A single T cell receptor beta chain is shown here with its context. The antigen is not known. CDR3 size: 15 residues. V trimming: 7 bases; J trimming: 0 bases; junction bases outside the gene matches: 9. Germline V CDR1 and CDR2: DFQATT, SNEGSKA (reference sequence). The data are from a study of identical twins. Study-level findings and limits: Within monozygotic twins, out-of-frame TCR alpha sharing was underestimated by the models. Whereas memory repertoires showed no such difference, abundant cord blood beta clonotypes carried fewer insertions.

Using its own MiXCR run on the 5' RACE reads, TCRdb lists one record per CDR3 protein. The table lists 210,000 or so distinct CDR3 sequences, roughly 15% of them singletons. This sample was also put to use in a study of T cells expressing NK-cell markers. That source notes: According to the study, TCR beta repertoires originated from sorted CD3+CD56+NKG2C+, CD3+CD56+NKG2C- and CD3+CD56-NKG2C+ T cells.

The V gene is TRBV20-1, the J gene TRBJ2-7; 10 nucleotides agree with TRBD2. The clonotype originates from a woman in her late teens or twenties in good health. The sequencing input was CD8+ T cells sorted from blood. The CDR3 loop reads CSGTVRTSGSYEQYF. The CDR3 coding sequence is TGCAGTGGAACCGTCAGGACTAGCGGCTCCTACGAGCAGTACTTC.